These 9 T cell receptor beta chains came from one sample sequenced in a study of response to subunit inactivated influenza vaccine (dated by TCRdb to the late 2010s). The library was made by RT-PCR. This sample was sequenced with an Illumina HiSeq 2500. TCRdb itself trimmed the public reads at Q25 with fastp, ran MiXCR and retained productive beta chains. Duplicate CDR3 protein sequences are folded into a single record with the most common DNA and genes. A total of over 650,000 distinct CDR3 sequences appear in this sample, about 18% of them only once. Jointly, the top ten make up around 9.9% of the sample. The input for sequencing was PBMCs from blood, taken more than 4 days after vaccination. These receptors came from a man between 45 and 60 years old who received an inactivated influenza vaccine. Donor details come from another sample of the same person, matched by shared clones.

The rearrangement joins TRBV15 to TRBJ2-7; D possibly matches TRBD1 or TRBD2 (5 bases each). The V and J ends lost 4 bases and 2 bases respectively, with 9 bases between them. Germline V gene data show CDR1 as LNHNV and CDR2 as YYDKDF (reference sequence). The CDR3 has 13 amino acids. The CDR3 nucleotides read TGTGCCACCAGCACGGGACCTCCCTACGAGCAGTACTTC. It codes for CATSTGPPYEQYF.

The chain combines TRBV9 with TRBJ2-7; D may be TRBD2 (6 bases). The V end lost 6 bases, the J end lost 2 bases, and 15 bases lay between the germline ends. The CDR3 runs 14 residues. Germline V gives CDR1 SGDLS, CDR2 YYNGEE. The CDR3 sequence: CASNQGGSTYEQYF. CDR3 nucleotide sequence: TGTGCCAGCAACCAAGGAGGGTCGACCTACGAGCAGTACTTC.

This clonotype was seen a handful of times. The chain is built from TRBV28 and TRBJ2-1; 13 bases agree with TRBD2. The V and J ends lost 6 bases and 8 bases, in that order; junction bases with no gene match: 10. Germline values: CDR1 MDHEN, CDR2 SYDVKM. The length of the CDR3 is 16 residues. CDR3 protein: CASSSYWTSGGDEQFF. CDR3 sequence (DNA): TGTGCCAGCAGCTCCTATTGGACTAGCGGGGGAGATGAGCAGTTCTTC.

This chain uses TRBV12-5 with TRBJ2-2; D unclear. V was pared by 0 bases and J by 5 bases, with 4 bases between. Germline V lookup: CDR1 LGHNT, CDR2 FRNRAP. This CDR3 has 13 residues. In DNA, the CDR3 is TGTGCTAGTGGTTTGGTTGTTACCGGGGAGCTGTTTTTT. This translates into CASGLVVTGELFF.

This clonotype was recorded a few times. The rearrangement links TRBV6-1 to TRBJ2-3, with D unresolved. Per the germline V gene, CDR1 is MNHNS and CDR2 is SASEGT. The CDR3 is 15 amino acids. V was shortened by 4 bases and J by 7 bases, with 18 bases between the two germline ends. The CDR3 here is CASSVGRSPPNTQYF. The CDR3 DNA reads TGTGCCAGCAGTGTAGGACGTTCCCCCCCCAATACGCAGTATTTT.

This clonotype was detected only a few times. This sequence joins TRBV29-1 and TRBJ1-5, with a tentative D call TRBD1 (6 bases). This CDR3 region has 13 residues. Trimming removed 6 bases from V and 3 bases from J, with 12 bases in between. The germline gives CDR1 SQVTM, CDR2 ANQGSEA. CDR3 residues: CSVRQGFNQPQHF. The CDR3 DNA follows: TGCAGCGTAAGGCAGGGGTTCAATCAGCCCCAGCATTTT.

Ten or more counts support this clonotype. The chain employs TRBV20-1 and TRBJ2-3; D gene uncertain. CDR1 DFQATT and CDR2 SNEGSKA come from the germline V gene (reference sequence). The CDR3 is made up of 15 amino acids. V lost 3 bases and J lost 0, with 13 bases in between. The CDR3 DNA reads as TGCAGTGCTAGGGCTCTCGGGTTTAGCACAGATACGCAGTATTTT. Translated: CSARALGFSTDTQYF.

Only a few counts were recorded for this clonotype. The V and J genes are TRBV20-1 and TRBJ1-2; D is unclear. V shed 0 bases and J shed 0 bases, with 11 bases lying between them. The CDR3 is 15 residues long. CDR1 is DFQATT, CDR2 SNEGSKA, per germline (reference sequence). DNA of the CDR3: TGCAGTGCTAGAGATCTGGCGGAGACTAACTATGGCTACACCTTC. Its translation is CSARDLAETNYGYTF.

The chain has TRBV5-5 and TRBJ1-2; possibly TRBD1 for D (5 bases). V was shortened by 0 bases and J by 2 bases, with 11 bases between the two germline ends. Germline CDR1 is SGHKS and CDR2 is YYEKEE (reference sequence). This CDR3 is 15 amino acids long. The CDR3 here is CASSLAETANYGYTF. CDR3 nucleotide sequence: TGTGCCAGCAGCTTGGCCGAGACAGCCAACTATGGCTACACCTTC.